This T cell receptor beta chain was sequenced for a study of blood T cell repertoires in COVID-19. Overall study: From the United States, Italy and Spain came samples of acute and convalescent COVID-19.

Germline loops: CDR1 MNHEY, CDR2 SMNVEV (reference sequence). The CDR3 covers 15 residues. Trimming cost V 8 bases and J 0 bases, with 17 bases left between them. TCRdb's table, derived via immunoSEQ multiplex PCR, lists solely in-frame clones and lacks some. The data contain under 150,000 clones, about 90% of them singletons. The sample consisted of peripheral blood. This chain connects TRBV27 to TRBJ2-7, with D possibly matching TRBD1 (6 bases). The clonotype originates from a human donor in a cohort sampled during active COVID-19. In nucleotides, the CDR3 is TGTGCCAGCGGGGATTCAGGGGAACCCTCCTACGAGCAGTACTTC. It encodes CASGDSGEPSYEQYF.